This T cell receptor beta chain was documented in a study of blood T cell repertoires in COVID-19. Study details: Samples came from the United States, Italy and Spain, spanning acute and convalescent COVID-19.

As handled by the study authors: The assay estimated nucleated cells by amplifying reference gene primers. The protocol was immunoSEQ multiplex PCR, while the TCRdb copy is restricted to in-frame clones and leaves out a portion. Clone size and V and J calls were adopted from that table, with D and trimming inferred from the DNA. This table holds about 110,000 clones, just over 85% found once. The germline CDR1 and CDR2 sequences are MDHEN and SYDVKM. V shed 3 bases and J 2 bases; nucleotides not matched to a gene: 4. This CDR3 has 15 amino acids. V gene TRBV28 combines with J gene TRBJ1-5, with TRBD1 identical over 7 bases. Sequenced material: peripheral blood. This clonotype was obtained from a human donor in a cohort sampled during active COVID-19. This CDR3 reads CASSLIGTGNQPQHF. The CDR3 region has the DNA TGTGCCAGCAGTTTGATAGGGACAGGCAATCAGCCCCAGCATTTT. The full variable domain, in which reference TRBV28 and TRBJ1-5 provide the parts outside the CDR3, is DVKVTQSSRYLVKRTGEKVFLECVQDMDHENMFWYRQDPGLGLRLIYFSYDVKMKEKGDIPEGYSVSREKKERFSLILESASTNQTSMYLCASSLIGTGNQPQHFGDGTRLSIL.